The 22 T cell receptor beta chains below come from one sample, sequenced in a study of T-cell reconstitution after alpha-beta-depleted transplantation in children. Preparation of the TCRbeta library was carried out with unique molecular identifiers. One entry per CDR3 protein results from TCRdb running MiXCR on the PCR reads. This table holds hundreds of thousands of distinct CDR3 sequences, roughly 15% found once. This material consisted of PBMCs from the stem cell graft donor, taken from the stem cell graft. The receptors were gathered from a human donor who donated a stem cell graft to a child with acute myeloid leukemia.

The CDR3 coding sequence is TGTGCCAGCAGTTACTCGACCGGGGAGGGAATTGAGACCCAGTACTTC. It encodes CASSYSTGEGIETQYF. The V and J genes are TRBV6-5 and TRBJ2-5; 7 nucleotides line up with TRBD2. Germline V CDR1 and CDR2: MNHEY, SVGAGI. V dropped 0 bases and J dropped 5; count of bases not matched to a gene: 9. The length of the CDR3 is 16 residues.

The J gene is TRBJ2-1, the V gene TRBV11-2; the D is unclear. The V gene lost 0 bases and the J gene lost 8 bases, with 11 bases spanning the gap. The CDR3 has 14 amino acids. Germline V gene lookup returns CDR1 SGHAT and CDR2 FQNNGV. The CDR3 loop is CASSLDSTADEQFF. CDR3 DNA sequence: TGTGCCAGCAGCTTAGACTCTACGGCAGATGAGCAGTTCTTC.

This clonotype has just a few counts. V and J are TRBV10-3 and TRBJ2-7, with TRBD1 identical over 9 bases. The germline gives CDR1 ENHRY, CDR2 SYGVKD. This CDR3 has 17 amino acids. V was clipped by 2 bases and J by 0 bases; unmatched bases: 8. CDR3: CAISERRPGQGSYEQYV. CDR3 in DNA: TGTGCCATCAGTGAGAGGAGGCCGGGACAGGGCTCCTACGAGCAGTACGTC.

This clonotype occurred many times. The rearrangement links TRBV29-1 to TRBJ1-4; no definite D call. The germline V gene encodes CDR1 SQVTM and CDR2 ANQGSEA. Trimming removed 7 bases from V and 0 bases from J, with 9 bases in between. This CDR3 contains 13 residues. The CDR3 DNA sequence: TGCAGCGCGCGGCAGTCAACTAATGAAAAACTGTTTTTT. Protein: CSARQSTNEKLFF. Variable domain in full (rest from reference TRBV29-1 and TRBJ1-4): SAVISQKPSRDICQRGTSLTIQCQVDSQVTMMFWYRQQPGQSLTLIATANQGSEATYESGFVIDKFPISRPNLTFSTLTVSNMSPEDSSIYLCSARQSTNEKLFFGSGTQLSVL.

Of note for this clonotype: This CDR3 fails to terminate in the conserved phenylalanine or tryptophan, so it likely reflects a read error. The chain has TRBV5-4 and TRBJ2-1, with TRBD1 matching over 10 bases. Germline trimming cut 2 bases from V and 6 bases from J; bases unmatched to any gene: 5. The CDR3 consists of 15 residues. Looked up from germline, CDR1 is SGHNT and CDR2 is YYREEE (reference sequence). CDR3 region: CASSFPDRGPNEQFS. DNA of the CDR3: TGTGCCAGCAGCTTCCCAGACAGGGGGCCCAATGAGCAGTTCTCC.

This clonotype was observed a few times. The chain is built from TRBV7-9 and TRBJ2-2; possible D gene TRBD2, 5 bases. Trimming removed 5 bases from V and 5 bases from J, with 18 bases in between. Germline-derived CDR1 and CDR2 are SEHNR and FQNEAQ (reference sequence). The CDR3 extends over 16 amino acids. CDR3 sequence reads: CASSPDVKTGTGELFF. CDR3 coding DNA: TGTGCCAGCAGCCCGGACGTCAAAACGGGGACCGGGGAGCTGTTTTTT.

This clonotype was seen repeatedly, ten times or more. The V gene is TRBV20-1, the J gene TRBJ2-7; 11 bases are shared with TRBD2. V shed 6 bases, J shed 1 base, and the junction held 5 bases outside the gene matches. CDR3 length: 14 residues. Germline-derived CDR1 and CDR2 are DFQATT and SNEGSKA (reference sequence). CDR3 sequence reads: CSAPTSGGSYEQYF. DNA for the CDR3: TGCAGTGCGCCTACTAGCGGGGGTTCCTACGAGCAGTACTTC.

In this sample, this clonotype turned up many times. V is TRBV5-1 and J is TRBJ2-1; a weak D match, TRBD2 (6 bases). Trimming stripped 2 bases from V and 9 bases from J, with 18 bases between. This CDR3 spans 15 amino acids. Germline CDR1 and CDR2: SGHRS and YFSETQ. This chain's CDR3 is CASSLSGTPQSEQFF. The CDR3 DNA reads as TGCGCCAGCAGCTTATCCGGGACTCCCCAAAGTGAGCAGTTCTTC.

The genes are TRBV20-1 and TRBJ2-7; TRBD1 matches 11 bases. Germline CDR1 reads DFQATT; CDR2 reads SNEGSKA (reference sequence). The J segment lost 3 bases and the V segment lost 0 bases, leaving 4 bases of the junction unmatched. The CDR3 spans 15 residues. The CDR3 loop reads CSARDYGTGGYEQYF. Here the CDR3 DNA reads TGCAGTGCTAGAGATTATGGGACAGGGGGCTACGAGCAGTACTTC.

In regard to this clonotype: Sequence at one end of the junction differs from germline and may be a read error. The chain is built from TRBV7-2 and TRBJ1-2, with 7 bases fitting TRBD1. The CDR3 totals 14 residues. Germline CDR1 is SGHTA and CDR2 is FQGNSA. DNA for the CDR3: TGTGCCAGCAGCGTCACAGGGGCCGCTATTGGACTCCCCTTC. It specifies CASSVTGAAIGLPF.

This clonotype showed up many times. In DNA form, the CDR3 reads TGCAGTGCTAGTCCTCTAGCGGCCTACAATGAGCAGTTCTTC. It encodes CSASPLAAYNEQFF. This chain uses TRBV20-1 with TRBJ2-1, with 7 bases identical to TRBD2. The germline CDR1 and CDR2 sequences are DFQATT and SNEGSKA (reference sequence). V lost 3 bases to trimming and J lost 2 bases; unmatched junction nucleotides: 4. CDR3 length: 14 residues.

The CDR3 spells CASSPRTSGVGDTQYF. CDR3 DNA: TGTGCCAGCAGTCCTCGGACTAGCGGGGTCGGAGATACGCAGTATTTT. This chain uses TRBV12-3 or TRBV12-4 with TRBJ2-3, with 12 bases identical to TRBD2. With V trimmed by 5 bases and J by 5 bases, 8 bases remained unmatched. This CDR3 has 16 amino acids.

This clonotype was seen a handful of times. The chain links TRBV7-9 to TRBJ1-1; tentatively, D is TRBD1 (6 bases). Germline V gene data show CDR1 as SEHNR and CDR2 as FQNEAQ (reference sequence). Trimming shortened V by 5 bases and J by 6 bases, and 13 bases separated the two germline ends. The CDR3 loop spans 13 amino acids. CDR3 bases: TGTGCCAGCAGCCACAGGACAGCCTCTGAAGCTTTCTTT. This sequence encodes CASSHRTASEAFF. Complete variable domain (other parts from reference TRBV7-9 and TRBJ1-1): DTGVSQNPRHKITKRGQNVTFRCDPISEHNRLYWYRQTLGQGPEFLTYFQNEAQLEKSRLLSDRFSAERPKGSFSTLEIQRTEQGDSAMYLCASSHRTASEAFFGQGTRLTVV.

This clonotype was counted at least ten times. The V gene is TRBV6-5, the J gene TRBJ2-2; D remains ambiguous. V lost 7 bases and J 2 bases, leaving 5 bases between the germline ends. Germline V gene lookup returns CDR1 MNHEY and CDR2 SVGAGI. CDR3 length equals 12 residues. The CDR3 here is CASIPNTGELFF. CDR3 bases: TGTGCCAGCATACCCAACACCGGGGAGCTGTTTTTT.

The rearrangement links TRBV5-6 to TRBJ1-5; unclear D gene. V lost 4 bases and J 5 bases, leaving 19 bases between the germline ends. Germline V gives CDR1 SGHDT, CDR2 YYEEEE. CDR3 length: 16 residues. The CDR3 nucleotides are TGTGCCAGCAGCCGGGGTGGGCCGGGAGTTGATCAGCCCCAGCATTTT. This translates into CASSRGGPGVDQPQHF.

In its sample, this clonotype was seen many times. Written as DNA, the CDR3 is TGCAGTGCTAGAGTGGGGGCCCGATCCTACGAGCAGTACGTC. Protein sequence: CSARVGARSYEQYV. The chain joins TRBV20-1 to TRBJ2-7; tentatively, D is TRBD1 (6 bases). With 1 base removed from V and 1 base from J, the gap between germline ends came to 11 bases. Germline loops: CDR1 DFQATT, CDR2 SNEGSKA (reference sequence). CDR3 length: 14 residues.

This clonotype was detected ten times or more. The gene calls are TRBV12-3 or TRBV12-4 and TRBJ1-2; D perhaps matches TRBD1 (6 bases). This CDR3 is built from 13 residues. V was clipped by 3 bases and J by 5 bases, with 10 bases between them. The CDR3 bases are TGTGCCAGCAGTTTTAAGCAGGGGTATGGCTACACCTTC. Its translation is CASSFKQGYGYTF.

The V call is TRBV25-1, the J call TRBJ2-2; D ambiguous. CDR1 MGHDK and CDR2 SYGVNS come from the germline V gene. The CDR3 is 14 amino acids. V was cut by 4 bases and J by 3 bases, with 9 bases left in between. In DNA form, the CDR3 reads TGTGCCAGCAGTGCTCAGATGTACACCGGGGAGCTGTTTTTT. It translates to CASSAQMYTGELFF.

This clonotype was counted a few times. The J gene is TRBJ2-1, the V gene TRBV7-2, with 9 bases aligning to TRBD2. The V and J ends lost 5 bases and 3 bases, in that order; junction bases with no gene match: 8. This CDR3 is built from 16 residues. Germline V gene data show CDR1 as SGHTA and CDR2 as FQGNSA. The CDR3, as DNA: TGTGCCAGCAGCCAGACTACTAGCGGGTTCTACAATGAGCAGTTCTTC. This sequence encodes CASSQTTSGFYNEQFF.

The chain employs TRBV25-1 and TRBJ1-1; possibly TRBD1 for D (5 bases). The CDR3 has 14 residues. Deletions cut 4 bases from V and 0 bases from J, with 9 bases between. Germline loops: CDR1 MGHDK, CDR2 SYGVNS. The CDR3 region is CASSVGELNTEAFF. The CDR3 DNA follows: TGTGCCAGCAGTGTGGGGGAGCTGAACACTGAAGCTTTCTTT.

This clonotype came up many times. This rearrangement joins TRBV9 to TRBJ1-2; no definite D call. V gave up 0 bases and J gave up 7 bases, with 10 bases separating them. Germline loops: CDR1 SGDLS, CDR2 YYNGEE. CDR3 length: 13 amino acids. The CDR3 DNA follows: TGTGCCAGCAGCGTAGCTGGAGGGTTTGGCTACACCTTC. This encodes CASSVAGGFGYTF.

This chain uses TRBV20-1 with TRBJ2-3; perhaps TRBD2 as D (7 bases). Germline V gives CDR1 DFQATT, CDR2 SNEGSKA (reference sequence). V was cut by 2 bases and J by 2 bases, with 20 bases left in between. This CDR3 is 17 amino acids long. The CDR3 bases are TGCAGTGCTAGATTATGGGCGGGGGCCGTGGTCACAGATACGCAGTATTTT. Its protein product is CSARLWAGAVVTDTQYF.